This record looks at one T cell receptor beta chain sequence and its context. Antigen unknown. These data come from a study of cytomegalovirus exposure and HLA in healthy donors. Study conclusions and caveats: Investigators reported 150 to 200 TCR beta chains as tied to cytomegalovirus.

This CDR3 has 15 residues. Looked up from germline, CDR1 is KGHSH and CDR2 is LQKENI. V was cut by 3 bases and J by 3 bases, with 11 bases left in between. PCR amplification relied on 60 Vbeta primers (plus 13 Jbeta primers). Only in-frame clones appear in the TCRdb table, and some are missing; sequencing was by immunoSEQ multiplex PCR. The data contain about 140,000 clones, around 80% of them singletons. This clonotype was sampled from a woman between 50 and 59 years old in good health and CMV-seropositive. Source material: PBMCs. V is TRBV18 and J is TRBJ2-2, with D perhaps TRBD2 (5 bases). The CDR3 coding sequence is TGTGCCAGCTCACCCTTAAGCGGAGACACCGGGGAGCTGTTTTTT. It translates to CASSPLSGDTGELFF.